Following are 5 T cell receptor beta chains from one sample sequenced in a study of draining lymph node invasion in breast cancer (dated by TCRdb to about 2020). Memory conventional CD4 T cells were sorted as CD4+ CD45RA- CD25- cells. Receptor libraries were prepared by bulk RNA-seq. TCRdb names Illumina HiSeq 2500 as the instrument used. TCRdb redid the processing of the public reads, applying fastp at Q25 and MiXCR, and retained in-frame beta chains. One record per CDR3 amino acid sequence lists the most common genes and DNA. Across this sample there are a few thousand distinct CDR3 sequences, with about 88% seen only once. Of the sample, 1.6% is held by the ten largest clones. Sequenced input: sorted memory CD4+ effector T cells from a lymph node. The sample's cell subset or site label is to be understood as: CD45RA-negative sorted CD4+ T cells (memory Tconv or effector/memory Treg). Receptors were obtained from a female donor with luminal breast cancer.

The chain recombines TRBV30 with TRBJ1-1, with no clear D. Germline V gene sequence: CDR1 GTSNPN, CDR2 SVGIG (reference sequence). The CDR3 consists of 13 residues. Trimming left V 4 bases short and J 8 bases short, with 17 bases between. Written as DNA, the CDR3 is TGTGCCTGGAACCCTCGGGTCTTCCGAGAAGCTTTCTTT. Translation: CAWNPRVFREAFF.

The chain has TRBV11-2 and TRBJ2-1; D might be TRBD1 (5 bases). Germline V gives CDR1 SGHAT, CDR2 FQNNGV. The CDR3 contains 14 residues. The V end lost 0 bases, the J end lost 6 bases, and 9 bases lay between the germline ends. The CDR3, as DNA: TGTGCCAGCAGCTTAGAGGGGCCAGGCAATGAGCAGTTCTTC. Protein sequence: CASSLEGPGNEQFF.

This clonotype came up once. The genes are TRBV6-1 and TRBJ1-4, with 8 bases identical to TRBD1. Unmatched junction bases numbered 8, after V lost 3 bases and J lost 8 bases. There are 15 residues in the CDR3. Germline CDR1 MNHNS, CDR2 SASEGT. The CDR3: CASSDRQGSHEKLFF. The CDR3 coding sequence is TGTGCCAGCAGTGACCGACAGGGGAGTCACGAAAAACTGTTTTTT.

The rearrangement joins TRBV5-1 to TRBJ2-5; TRBD2 matches 8 bases. The V segment lost 4 bases and the J segment 1 base; nucleotides outside the gene matches: 15. From germline, CDR1 is SGHRS and CDR2 YFSETQ. The CDR3 consists of 18 residues. In DNA, the CDR3 is TGCGCCAGCAGCCTAACAGCGGGGGTTCCCCCCTTCCAAGAGACCCAGTACTTC. Translating gives CASSLTAGVPPFQETQYF.

The chain carries TRBV7-3 and TRBJ1-1; D gene unclear. Per the germline V gene, CDR1 is SGHTA and CDR2 is FQGTGA. Trimming took 1 base from V and 3 from J, leaving 15 bases between them. The CDR3 sequence is 16 residues long. The CDR3 sequence is CASSLRRTPTDTEAFF. As DNA, the CDR3 is TGTGCCAGCAGCTTAAGACGAACACCGACCGACACTGAAGCTTTCTTT.